This TCR beta chain appears in the sequencing data of a study of blood T cell repertoires in COVID-19. Study-level background: Sample material is recorded as cDNA or gDNA derived from T cells, B-cell-depleted T cells, or PBMCs.

CDR1 and CDR2 (germline): SGHTA, FQGTGA. This CDR3 is built from 14 residues. With 5 bases clipped from V and 2 bases from J, the junction kept 4 bases outside the gene matches. In the authors' workflow: Amplification of reference gene primers provided the estimated nucleated cell counts. Assay used: immunoSEQ multiplex PCR; TCRdb lists only in-frame clones, some missing. The V and J calls and clone size come from that table; D and trimming were worked out from the DNA. The sample includes 120,000 to 150,000 clones, 85% of them seen just once. The receptor was derived from a human donor with acute or convalescent COVID-19. The donor label of this sample is uncertain. The chain is built from TRBV7-3 and TRBJ1-1, with 8 bases matching TRBD1. The sample was peripheral blood. The CDR3 here is CASSLTGDNTEAFF. The CDR3 DNA follows: TGTGCCAGCAGCCTGACAGGGGATAACACTGAAGCTTTCTTT.